Listed below are T cell receptor beta chains from one sample, sequenced in a study of blood T cell repertoires in COVID-19. TCRdb's copy holds only in-frame clones and misses some; the assay was immunoSEQ multiplex PCR. The sample carries 360,000 or so clones, about 90% recorded once. The specimen was peripheral blood. The receptors shown here come from a young man with active or convalescent COVID-19. Each CDR3 is given with its conserved first and last residue. A D gene is named only where the DNA matches it firmly. The size of a clone is reported for some rows only, either as once, few or many, or as a class for expanded clones.

D gene	clone size	V gene	J gene	CDR3 DNA	CDR3 protein
NA	NA	TRBV9	TRBJ1-2	TGTGCCAGCAGCGTAGCGGGTCCGTATGGCTACACCTTC	CASSVAGPYGYTF
TRBD1	NA	TRBV18	TRBJ1-6	TGTGCCAGCTCACCAGGGACAGGAGGGTCACCCCTCCACTTT	CASSPGTGGSPLHF
TRBD1	few	TRBV24-1	TRBJ2-1	TGTGCCACCCTCCAGAGATCCGGGACAGGGGTAGGGTCATACAATGAGCAGTTCTTC	CATLQRSGTGVGSYNEQFF
TRBD1	NA	TRBV19	TRBJ2-2	TGTGCCAGTAGAATGACAGGGTCGGTCGGGGAGCTGTTTTTT	CASRMTGSVGELFF
TRBD1	once	TRBV19	TRBJ1-5	TGTGCCAGTGTTGGGACAGTTTTCGGTCAGCCCCAGCATTTT	CASVGTVFGQPQHF
NA	NA	TRBV6-5	TRBJ1-5	TGTGCCAGCAGGCCAGGACATCTCCAGCCCCAGCATTTT	CASRPGHLQPQHF
NA	NA	TRBV7-9	TRBJ2-5	TGTGCCAGCAGCCGGACGGAGGTCCGGACCCAGTACTTC	CASSRTEVRTQYF
NA	NA	TRBV2	TRBJ2-5	TGTGCCAGCAGTGGCAACAGGGTGAGAGAGGAGACCCAGTACTTC	CASSGNRVREETQYF
TRBD1	NA	TRBV7-2	TRBJ1-2	TGTGCCAGGAAAGGGGGCGTTGGCTACACCTTC	CARKGGVGYTF
TRBD1	NA	TRBV18	TRBJ2-5	TGTGCCAGCTCAGGACAGGCGCGCCAAGAGACCCAGTACTTC	CASSGQARQETQYF
NA	NA	TRBV6-2/TRBV6-3	TRBJ2-7	TGTGCCAGCAGTTACCTGCAGGGTACCTACGAGCAGTACTTC	CASSYLQGTYEQYF
NA	NA	TRBV4-2	TRBJ2-5	TGTGCCAGCAGCCAAGACTCCCAAGAGACCCAGTACTTC	CASSQDSQETQYF
NA	NA	TRBV15	TRBJ1-2	TGTGCCACCAGCACCGAACAGGGCGGTGGCTACACCTTC	CATSTEQGGGYTF
TRBD2	NA	TRBV23-1	TRBJ2-6	TGCGCCAGCAGTCATCACATAGGGACTAGCGGGTATTACCGCTCTGGGGCCAACGTCCTGACTTTC	CASSHHIGTSGYYRSGANVLTF
NA	NA	TRBV24-1	TRBJ2-7	TGTGCCACCAGGACCCGGGACATCTACTCCTACGAGCAGTACTTC	CATRTRDIYSYEQYF
NA	NA	TRBV6-5	TRBJ1-1	TGTGCCGTCCGGTTGGCTGAAGCTTTCTTT	CAVRLAEAFF
TRBD1	NA	TRBV15	TRBJ1-1	TGTGCCACCAGCAGAGCCGGGACAGCTAACACTGAAGCTTTCTTT	CATSRAGTANTEAFF
NA	NA	TRBV27	TRBJ2-1	TGTGCCAGCAGTTCGACCGGAGCCGGTGAGCAGTTCTTC	CASSSTGAGEQFF
NA	NA	TRBV14	TRBJ1-1	TGTGCCAGCAGCGGAATGGGGGGTTTGGCGAACACTGAAGCTTTCTTT	CASSGMGGLANTEAFF
NA	NA	TRBV4-1	TRBJ2-1	TGCGCCAGCAGCGAGACAAAGTATACCTACAATGAGCAGTTCTTC	CASSETKYTYNEQFF
NA	NA	TRBV27	TRBJ2-2	TGTGCCAGCAGTTTATTTAGAAACACCGGGGAGCTGTTTTTT	CASSLFRNTGELFF
NA	NA	TRBV5-8	TRBJ1-2	TGTGCCAGCAGCTTGTTGGCAGGGAGGGTTCCCTCGGAGGGCTACACCTTC	CASSLLAGRVPSEGYTF
TRBD1	NA	TRBV19	TRBJ1-4	TGTGCCAGTAGTATCTACAGGGGGAATGAAAAACTGTTTTTT	CASSIYRGNEKLFF
NA	NA	TRBV15	TRBJ1-2	TGTGCCACCAGCAGAGAGGTAGCCTATGGCTACACCTTC	CATSREVAYGYTF
TRBD1	NA	TRBV6-5	TRBJ2-5	TGTGCCAGCAGTCCTGAGGGGGCCCAGACCCAGTACTTC	CASSPEGAQTQYF
NA	once	TRBV19	TRBJ1-1	TGTGCCAGTAGTACTGGACAGGAAGCTTTCTTT	CASSTGQEAFF
NA	NA	TRBV7-3	TRBJ2-1	TGTGCCAGCAGCTTGAGCTCCTACAATGAGCAGTTCTTC	CASSLSSYNEQFF
TRBD2	NA	TRBV7-3	TRBJ2-1	TGTGCCAGCAGCGTTGGGGGACTAGCGCAGAACAATGAGCAGTTCTTC	CASSVGGLAQNNEQFF
NA	NA	TRBV9	TRBJ2-1	TGTGCCAGCAGCGTAAATCTAGAGCAGTTCTTC	CASSVNLEQFF
NA	NA	TRBV6-6	TRBJ2-1	TGTGCCAGCAGTTTCTCCGGGACACTGTACAATGAGCAGTTCTTC	CASSFSGTLYNEQFF